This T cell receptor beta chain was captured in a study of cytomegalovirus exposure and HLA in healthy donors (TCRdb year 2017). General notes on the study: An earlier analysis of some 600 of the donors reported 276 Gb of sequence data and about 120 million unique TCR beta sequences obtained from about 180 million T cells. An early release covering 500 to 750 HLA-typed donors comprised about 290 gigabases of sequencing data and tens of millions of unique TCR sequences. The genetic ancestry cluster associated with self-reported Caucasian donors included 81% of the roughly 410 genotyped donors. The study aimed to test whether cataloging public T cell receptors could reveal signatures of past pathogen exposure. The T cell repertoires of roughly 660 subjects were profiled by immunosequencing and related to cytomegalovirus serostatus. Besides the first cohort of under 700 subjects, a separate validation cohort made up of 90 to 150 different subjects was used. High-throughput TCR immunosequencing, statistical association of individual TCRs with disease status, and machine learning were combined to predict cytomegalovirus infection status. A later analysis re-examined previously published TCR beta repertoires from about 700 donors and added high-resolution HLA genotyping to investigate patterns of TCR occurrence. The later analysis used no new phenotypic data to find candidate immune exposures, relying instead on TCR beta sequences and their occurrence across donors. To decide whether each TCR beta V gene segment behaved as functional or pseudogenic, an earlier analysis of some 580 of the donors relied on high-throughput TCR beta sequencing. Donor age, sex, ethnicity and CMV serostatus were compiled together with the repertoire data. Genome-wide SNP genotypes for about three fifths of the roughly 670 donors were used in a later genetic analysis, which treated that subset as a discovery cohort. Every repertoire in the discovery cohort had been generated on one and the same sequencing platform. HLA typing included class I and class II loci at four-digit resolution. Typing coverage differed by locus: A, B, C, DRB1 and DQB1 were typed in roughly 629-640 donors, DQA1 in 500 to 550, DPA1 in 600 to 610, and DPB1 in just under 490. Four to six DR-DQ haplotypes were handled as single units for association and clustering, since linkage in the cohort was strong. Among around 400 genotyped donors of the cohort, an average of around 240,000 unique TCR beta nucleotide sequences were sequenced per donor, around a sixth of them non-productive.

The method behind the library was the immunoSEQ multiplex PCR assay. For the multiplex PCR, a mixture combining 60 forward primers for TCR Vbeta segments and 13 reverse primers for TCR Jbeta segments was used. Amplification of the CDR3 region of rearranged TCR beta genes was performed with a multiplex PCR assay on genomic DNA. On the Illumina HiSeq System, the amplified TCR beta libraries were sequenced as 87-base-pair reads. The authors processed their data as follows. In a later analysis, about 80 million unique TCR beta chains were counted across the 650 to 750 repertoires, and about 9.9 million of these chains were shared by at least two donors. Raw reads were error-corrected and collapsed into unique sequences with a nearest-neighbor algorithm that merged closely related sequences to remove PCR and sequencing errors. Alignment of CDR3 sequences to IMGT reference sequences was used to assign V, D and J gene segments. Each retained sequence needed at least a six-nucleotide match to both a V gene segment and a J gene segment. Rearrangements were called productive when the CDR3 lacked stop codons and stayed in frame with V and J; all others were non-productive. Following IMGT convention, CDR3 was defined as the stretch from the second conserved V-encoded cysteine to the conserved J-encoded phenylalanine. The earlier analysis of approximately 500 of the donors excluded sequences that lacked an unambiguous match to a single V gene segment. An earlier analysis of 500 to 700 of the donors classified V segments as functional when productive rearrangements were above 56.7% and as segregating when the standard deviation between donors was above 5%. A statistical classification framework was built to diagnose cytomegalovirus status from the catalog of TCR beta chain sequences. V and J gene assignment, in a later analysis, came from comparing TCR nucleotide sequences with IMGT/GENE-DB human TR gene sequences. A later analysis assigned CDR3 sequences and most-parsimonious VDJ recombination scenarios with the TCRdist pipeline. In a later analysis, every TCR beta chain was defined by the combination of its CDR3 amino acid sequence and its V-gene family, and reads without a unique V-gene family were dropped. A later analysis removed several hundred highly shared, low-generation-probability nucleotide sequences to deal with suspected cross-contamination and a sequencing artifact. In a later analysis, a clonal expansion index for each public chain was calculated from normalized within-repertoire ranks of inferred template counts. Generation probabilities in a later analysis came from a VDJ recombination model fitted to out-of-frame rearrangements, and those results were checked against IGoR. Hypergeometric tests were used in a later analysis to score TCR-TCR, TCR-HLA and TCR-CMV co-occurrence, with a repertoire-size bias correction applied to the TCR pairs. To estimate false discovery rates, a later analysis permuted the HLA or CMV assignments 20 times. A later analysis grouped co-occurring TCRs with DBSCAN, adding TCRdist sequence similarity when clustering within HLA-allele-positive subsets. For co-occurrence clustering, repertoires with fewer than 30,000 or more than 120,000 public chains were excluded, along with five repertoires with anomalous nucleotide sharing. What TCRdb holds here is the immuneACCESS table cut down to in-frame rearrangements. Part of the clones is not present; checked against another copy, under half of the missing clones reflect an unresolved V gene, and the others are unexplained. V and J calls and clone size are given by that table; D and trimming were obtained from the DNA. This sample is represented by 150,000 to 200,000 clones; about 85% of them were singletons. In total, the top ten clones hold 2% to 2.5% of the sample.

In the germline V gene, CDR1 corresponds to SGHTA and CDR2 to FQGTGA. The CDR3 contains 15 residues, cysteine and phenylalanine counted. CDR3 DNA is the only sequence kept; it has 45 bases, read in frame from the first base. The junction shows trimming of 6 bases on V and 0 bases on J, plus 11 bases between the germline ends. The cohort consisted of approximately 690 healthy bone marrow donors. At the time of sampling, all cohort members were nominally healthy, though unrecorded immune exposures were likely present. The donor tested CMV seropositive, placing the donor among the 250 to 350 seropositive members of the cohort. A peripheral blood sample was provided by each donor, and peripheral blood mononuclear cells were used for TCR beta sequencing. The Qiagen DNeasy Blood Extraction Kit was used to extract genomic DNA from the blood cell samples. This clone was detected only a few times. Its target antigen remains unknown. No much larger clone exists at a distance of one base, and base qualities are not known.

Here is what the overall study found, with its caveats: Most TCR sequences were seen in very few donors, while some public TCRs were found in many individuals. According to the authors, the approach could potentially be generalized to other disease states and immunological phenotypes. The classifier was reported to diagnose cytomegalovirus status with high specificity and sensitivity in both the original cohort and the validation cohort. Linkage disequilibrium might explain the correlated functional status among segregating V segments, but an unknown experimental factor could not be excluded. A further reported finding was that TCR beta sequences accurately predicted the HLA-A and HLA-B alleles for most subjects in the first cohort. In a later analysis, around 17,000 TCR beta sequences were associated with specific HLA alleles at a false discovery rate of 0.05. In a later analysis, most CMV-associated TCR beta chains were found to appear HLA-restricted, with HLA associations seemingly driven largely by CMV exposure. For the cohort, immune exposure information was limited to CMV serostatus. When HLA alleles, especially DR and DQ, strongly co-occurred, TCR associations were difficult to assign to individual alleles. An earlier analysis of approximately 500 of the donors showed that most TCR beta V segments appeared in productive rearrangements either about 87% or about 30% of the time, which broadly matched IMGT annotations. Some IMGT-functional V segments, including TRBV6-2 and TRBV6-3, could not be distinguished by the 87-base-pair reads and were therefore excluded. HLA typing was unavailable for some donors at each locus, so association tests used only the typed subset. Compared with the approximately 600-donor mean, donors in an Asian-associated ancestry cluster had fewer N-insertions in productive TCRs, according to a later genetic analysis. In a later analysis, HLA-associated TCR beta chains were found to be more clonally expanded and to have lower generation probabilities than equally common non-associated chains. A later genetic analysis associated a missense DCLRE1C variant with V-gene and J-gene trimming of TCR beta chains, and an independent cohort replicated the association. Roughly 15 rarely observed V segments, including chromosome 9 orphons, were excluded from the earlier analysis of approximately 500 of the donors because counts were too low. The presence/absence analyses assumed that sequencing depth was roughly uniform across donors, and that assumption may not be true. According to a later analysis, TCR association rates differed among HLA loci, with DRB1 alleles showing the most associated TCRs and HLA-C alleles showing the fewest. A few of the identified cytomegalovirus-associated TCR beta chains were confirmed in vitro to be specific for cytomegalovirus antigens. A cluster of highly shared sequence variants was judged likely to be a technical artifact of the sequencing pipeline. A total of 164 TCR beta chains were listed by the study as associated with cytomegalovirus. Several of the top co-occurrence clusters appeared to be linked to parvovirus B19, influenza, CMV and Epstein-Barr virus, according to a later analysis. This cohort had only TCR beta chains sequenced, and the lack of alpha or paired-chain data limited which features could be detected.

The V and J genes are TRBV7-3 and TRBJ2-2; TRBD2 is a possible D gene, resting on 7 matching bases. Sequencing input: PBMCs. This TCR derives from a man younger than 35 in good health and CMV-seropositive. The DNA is TGTGCCAGCAGTTTAGGGGGGGCGAACACCGGGGAGCTGTTTTTT. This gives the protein CASSLGGANTGELFF.